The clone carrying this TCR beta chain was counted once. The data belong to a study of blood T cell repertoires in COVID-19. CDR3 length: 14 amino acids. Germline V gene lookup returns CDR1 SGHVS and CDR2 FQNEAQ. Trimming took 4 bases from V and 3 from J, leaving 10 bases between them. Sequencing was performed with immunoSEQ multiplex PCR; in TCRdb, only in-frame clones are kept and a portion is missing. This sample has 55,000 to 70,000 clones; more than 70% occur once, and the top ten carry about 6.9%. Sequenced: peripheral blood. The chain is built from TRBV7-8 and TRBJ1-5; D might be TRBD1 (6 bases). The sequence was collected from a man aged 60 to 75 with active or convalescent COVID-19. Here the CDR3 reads CASSYRDNNQPQHF. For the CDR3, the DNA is TGTGCCAGCAGCTACCGGGACAACAATCAGCCCCAGCATTTT.